Below are 11 T cell receptor beta chains sequenced from a single sample in a study of CD8 T cells in Susac syndrome. Reverse transcription of roughly 0.5 to 1 ug RNA was performed with random hexamers. TCRdb ran MiXCR on the immunoSEQ multiplex PCR reads and lists one entry per CDR3 protein. Found here are more than 65,000 distinct CDR3 sequences, more than 85% of them singletons; the top ten hold roughly 0.46%. The source material was CD8+ T cells from PBMCs. Every receptor here comes from a human donor with Susac syndrome.

In this sample, this clonotype turned up once. The chain links TRBV19 to TRBJ1-2; D might be TRBD1 (6 bases). This CDR3 has 12 amino acids. The V end lost 5 bases, the J end lost 4 bases, and 8 bases lay between the germline ends. The germline V gene has CDR1 LNHDA and CDR2 SQIVND (reference sequence). The DNA for the CDR3 is TGTGCCAGTAGTTCAGGGGTCTATGGCTACACCTTC. This translates into CASSSGVYGYTF.

The chain combines TRBV13 with TRBJ2-7; 7 nucleotides match TRBD1. V lost 5 bases and J lost 4; bases outside the gene matches: 8. The CDR3 loop spans 14 amino acids. Germline loops: CDR1 PRHDT, CDR2 FYEKMQ (reference sequence). DNA of the CDR3: TGTGCCAGCAGCCAACGACAGGGAATATACGAGCAGTACTTC. Its protein is CASSQRQGIYEQYF. Based on the CDR3 plus reference TRBV13 and TRBJ2-7, the full variable domain is AAGVIQSPRHLIKEKRETATLKCYPIPRHDTVYWYQQGPGQDPQFLISFYEKMQSDKGSIPDRFSAQQFSDYHSELNMSSLELGDSALYFCASSQRQGIYEQYFGPGTRLTVT.

V gene TRBV7-2 combines with J gene TRBJ2-1; D ambiguous. In germline, CDR1 is SGHTA, CDR2 FQGNSA. This CDR3 contains 12 residues. V shed 10 bases and J shed 5 bases, with 12 bases lying between them. The CDR3 spells CATTMGHNEQFF. The CDR3 DNA follows: TGTGCCACCACGATGGGTCACAATGAGCAGTTCTTC.

A single count supports this clonotype. The chain carries TRBV2 and TRBJ1-5, with D unresolved. The CDR3 has 14 residues. CDR1 is SNHLY, CDR2 FYNNEI, per germline. V was cut by 2 bases and J by 4 bases, with 9 bases left in between. This CDR3 is CASSEPPLNQPQHF. The CDR3 bases are TGTGCCAGCAGTGAACCCCCCCTTAATCAGCCCCAGCATTTT.

The chain uses TRBV7-6 and TRBJ2-1, with no clear D. Between the trimmed V and J ends, which lost 5 bases and 4 bases, there was a span of 9 bases. Germline CDR1 reads SGHVS; CDR2 reads FNYEAQ. CDR3 size: 13 residues. The CDR3 region is CASSPRRYNEQFF. CDR3 nucleotide sequence: TGTGCCAGCAGCCCTCGTCGTTACAATGAGCAGTTCTTC. The entire variable domain, with the rest obtained from reference TRBV7-6 and TRBJ2-1, is as follows: GAGVSQSPRYKVTKRGQDVALRCDPISGHVSLYWYRQALGQGPEFLTYFNYEAQQDKSGLPNDRFSAERPEGSISTLTIQRTEQRDSAMYRCASSPRRYNEQFFGPGTRLTVL.

This rearrangement joins TRBV30 to TRBJ2-1; a weak D match, TRBD1 (6 bases). This CDR3 is built from 13 residues. V dropped 5 bases and J dropped 7 bases, with 15 bases sitting between them. Per germline, CDR1 GTSNPN and CDR2 SVGIG (reference sequence). DNA for the CDR3: TGTGCCTGGGCGGCAGGGGCGCCTAATGAGCAGTTCTTC. Its translation: CAWAAGAPNEQFF. The full variable domain, rest sourced from reference TRBV30 and TRBJ2-1, is SQTIHQWPATLVQPVGSPLSLECTVEGTSNPNLYWYRQAAGRGLQLLFYSVGIGQISSEVPQNLSASRPQDRQFILSSKKLLLSDSGFYLCAWAAGAPNEQFFGPGTRLTVL.

The chain links TRBV7-6 to TRBJ2-7; possibly TRBD1 for D (5 bases). Trimming took 4 bases from V and 2 from J, leaving 12 bases between them. CDR3 length: 14 residues. Germline V gene lookup returns CDR1 SGHVS and CDR2 FNYEAQ. The CDR3 DNA follows: TGTGCCAGCAGCTCAGGGCTGGAAGCCTACGAGCAGTACTTC. Residues: CASSSGLEAYEQYF.

This sequence joins TRBV20-1 and TRBJ1-1; D not certain. V dropped 0 bases and J dropped 2 bases, with 7 bases sitting between them. The germline V gene has CDR1 DFQATT and CDR2 SNEGSKA (reference sequence). The CDR3 covers 13 residues. CDR3 residues: CSAREPGNTEAFF. CDR3 sequence (DNA): TGCAGTGCTAGAGAACCGGGAAACACTGAAGCTTTCTTT.

This chain connects TRBV29-1 to TRBJ2-7; D assignment may be TRBD1 or TRBD2 (5 bases each). The length of the CDR3 is 13 residues. CDR1 and CDR2 (germline): SQVTM, ANQGSEA. Trimming took off 3 bases at V and 2 bases at J, with 11 bases between the two ends. CDR3 coding DNA: TGCAGCGTTGAGGCAGGGAGTACCTACGAGCAGTACTTC. Translation: CSVEAGSTYEQYF.

The chain links TRBV13 to TRBJ2-2; no definite D call. Germline lookup yields CDR1 PRHDT and CDR2 FYEKMQ (reference sequence). Trimming took off 5 bases at V and 0 bases at J, with 7 bases between the two ends. The CDR3 runs to 14 residues. The CDR3 nucleotides are TGTGCCAGCAGCCCGACATCGAACACCGGGGAGCTGTTTTTT. It codes for CASSPTSNTGELFF.

This chain links TRBV27 with TRBJ1-5, with TRBD1 as a possible D gene (6 bases). CDR3 length: 16 residues. V lost 6 bases and J 0 bases, leaving 15 bases between the germline ends. Germline V gene sequence: CDR1 MNHEY, CDR2 SMNVEV (reference sequence). The CDR3 reads CASSLVGGNSNQPQHF. As DNA, the CDR3 is TGTGCCAGCAGCCTCGTAGGGGGGAATAGCAATCAGCCCCAGCATTTT.